This record covers a single TCR beta chain. What it recognizes is unknown. This record comes from a study of cytomegalovirus exposure and HLA in healthy donors. PCR primers comprised 60 Vbeta and 13 Jbeta primers. TCRdb keeps only in-frame clones here, not all; method: immunoSEQ multiplex PCR. Of about 130,000 clones listed, approximately 69% are singletons. Germline lookup yields CDR1 SGDLS and CDR2 YYNGEE. V lost 2 bases and J lost 1, with 6 bases in between. The CDR3 contains 13 residues. Findings of the study overall: The investigators catalogued 150 to 200 TCR beta chains as cytomegalovirus-associated.

The receptor was derived from a middle-aged man in good health and CMV-seropositive. Sequencing was carried out using PBMCs. The J gene is TRBJ1-1, the V gene TRBV9, with D hard to call. CDR3 bases: TGTGCCAGCAGCGTCCAGCGGAACACTGAAGCTTTCTTT. Its translation: CASSVQRNTEAFF.